At least ten counts were recorded for the clone carrying this TCR beta chain. Its antigen is currently unknown. TCRdb re-called the multiplex PCR reads with MiXCR, one entry per CDR3 protein. The repertoire holds around 150,000 distinct CDR3 sequences, approximately 29% seen once, with around 2.3% in the top ten. After removal of 4 bases from V and 5 bases from J, the junction contained 10 bases not matched to a gene. Germline CDR1 SGDLS, CDR2 YYNGEE. This CDR3 has 16 amino acids. The sample belongs to a study of breast tumors, draining lymph nodes, adjacent tissues. Breast cancer patients provided tissue from their axillary draining lymph nodes. General study results and limits: Tumor TCR diversity was below lymph nodes but above nontumor tissue.

This chain links TRBV9 with TRBJ2-5; 11 bases map to TRBD2. The clonotype was recovered from a female donor with breast cancer. Some clones in this sample may be carry-over from other donors' samples. Material: axillary lymph node tissue. In DNA, the CDR3 is TGTGCCAGCAGCTCGAAGATTAGCGGGGGGGCGGAGACCCAGTACTTC. It specifies CASSSKISGGAETQYF.